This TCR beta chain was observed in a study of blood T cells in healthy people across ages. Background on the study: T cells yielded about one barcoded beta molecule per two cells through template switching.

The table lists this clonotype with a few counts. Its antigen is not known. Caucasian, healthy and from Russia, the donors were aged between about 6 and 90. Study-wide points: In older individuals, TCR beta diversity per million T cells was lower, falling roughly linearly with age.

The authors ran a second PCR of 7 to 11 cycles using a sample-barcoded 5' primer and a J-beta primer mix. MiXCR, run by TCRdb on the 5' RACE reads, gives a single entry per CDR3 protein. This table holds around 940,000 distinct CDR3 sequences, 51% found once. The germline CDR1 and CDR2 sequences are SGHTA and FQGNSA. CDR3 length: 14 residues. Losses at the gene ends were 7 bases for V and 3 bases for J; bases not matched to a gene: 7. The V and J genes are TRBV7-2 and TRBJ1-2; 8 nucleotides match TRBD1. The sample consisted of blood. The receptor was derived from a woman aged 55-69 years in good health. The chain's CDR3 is CASTPGTGHYGYTF. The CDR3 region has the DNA TGTGCCAGCACCCCCGGGACAGGCCACTATGGCTACACCTTC.